The 31 T cell receptor beta chains reported below all come from one sample, sequenced in a study of CD8 T cells in ankylosing spondylitis. In TCRdb, the 5' RACE reads were re-called with MiXCR into one record per CDR3 protein. This sample has approximately 30,000 distinct CDR3 sequences, with 6.5% to 9% found just once. Sequenced: blood. These receptors were taken from a male donor with ankylosing spondylitis or in good health (not recorded which).

This clonotype was seen a few times. The chain has TRBV12-3 or TRBV12-4 and TRBJ2-2; either TRBD1 or TRBD2 may fit D (5 bases each). This CDR3 has 15 amino acids. Deletions cut 7 bases from V and 1 base from J, with 13 bases between. Written as DNA, the CDR3 is TGTGCCAGCAATCCTGGTGGGGGGAACACCGGGGAGCTGTTTTTT. It specifies CASNPGGGNTGELFF.

This clonotype is labeled as medium-sized. The chain combines TRBV5-1 with TRBJ2-5, with no clear D. This CDR3 comprises 18 residues. Per germline, CDR1 SGHRS and CDR2 YFSETQ. Trimming stripped 0 bases from V and 4 bases from J, with 22 bases between. CDR3 sequence: CASSLESPSTAWRETQYF. CDR3 bases: TGCGCCAGCAGCTTGGAGTCACCCTCGACTGCGTGGCGAGAGACCCAGTACTTC.

The genes are TRBV12-3 or TRBV12-4 and TRBJ2-3; D is undetermined. This CDR3 has 12 residues. V was trimmed by 4 bases and J by 2 bases, leaving 4 bases between them. The CDR3 loop reads CASSSFTDTQYF. CDR3 nucleotide sequence: TGTGCCAGCAGTTCTTTCACAGATACGCAGTATTTT.

This clonotype came up many times. The gene calls are TRBV20-1 and TRBJ2-4; D is undetermined. This CDR3 has 14 amino acids. Germline CDR1 reads DFQATT; CDR2 reads SNEGSKA (reference sequence). V was shortened by 0 bases and J by 0 bases, with 6 bases between the two germline ends. The chain's CDR3 is CSARESLAKNIQYF. The CDR3 region has the DNA TGCAGTGCTAGAGAAAGTCTAGCCAAAAACATTCAGTACTTC.

The sample holds a few counts of this clonotype. V is TRBV6-5 and J is TRBJ2-1; maybe TRBD2 (6 bases). CDR3 length equals 13 residues. The germline V and J ends were trimmed by 5 bases and 14 bases, with 19 bases remaining between them. CDR1 is MNHEY and CDR2 is SVGAGI in the germline V gene. The CDR3 region has the DNA TGTGCCAGCAGTACTAGTTCGGCGGGAAAGAAGTTCTTC. Encoded protein: CASSTSSAGKKFF.

In its sample, this clonotype was seen many times. The chain combines TRBV12-3 or TRBV12-4 with TRBJ1-1; D unresolved. The CDR3 contains 13 residues. Trimming cost V 5 bases and J 1 base, with 8 bases left between them. The CDR3 loop is CASSLRRNTEAFF. CDR3 coding DNA: TGTGCCAGCAGTCTCAGACGGAACACTGAAGCTTTCTTT.

This clonotype has a count of ten or more. V and J are TRBV29-1 and TRBJ1-5; D is unresolved. Germline CDR1 SQVTM, CDR2 ANQGSEA. V was trimmed by 1 base and J by 0 bases, leaving 13 bases between them. This CDR3 is built from 16 residues. The CDR3 coding sequence is TGCAGCGTTGAAGCTGGCAGAATTAATAGCAATCAGCCCCAGCATTTT. Its translation is CSVEAGRINSNQPQHF.

The chain's CDR3 is CASSFRTRFGEQFF. CDR3 in DNA: TGTGCCAGCAGTTTCCGGACTAGATTCGGTGAGCAGTTCTTC. The V gene is TRBV28, the J gene TRBJ2-1, with 7 bases that match TRBD2. The V gene's germline CDR1 is MDHEN and CDR2 SYDVKM. CDR3 length equals 14 residues. V shed 3 bases, J shed 9 bases, and the junction held 8 bases outside the gene matches.

This clonotype came up a few times. V gene TRBV28 combines with J gene TRBJ1-5; unclear D gene. Germline values: CDR1 MDHEN, CDR2 SYDVKM. CDR3 length equals 14 residues. V shed 7 bases and J shed 0 bases, with 10 bases lying between them. The CDR3 DNA sequence: TGTGCCAGCACCGAAGCTTATAGCAATCAGCCCCAGCATTTT. It encodes CASTEAYSNQPQHF. The full variable domain, with the rest looked up from reference TRBV28 and TRBJ1-5, is DVKVTQSSRYLVKRTGEKVFLECVQDMDHENMFWYRQDPGLGLRLIYFSYDVKMKEKGDIPEGYSVSREKKERFSLILESASTNQTSMYLCASTEAYSNQPQHFGDGTRLSIL.

This clonotype was observed a few times. The rearrangement links TRBV14 to TRBJ2-3; the D is unclear. Germline lookup yields CDR1 SGHDN and CDR2 FVKESK. The CDR3 runs to 15 residues. Trimming removed 1 base from V and 6 bases from J, with 14 bases in between. The CDR3 loop reads CASSQAGDLWDTQYF. CDR3 nucleotide sequence: TGTGCCAGCAGCCAAGCTGGGGATTTATGGGATACGCAGTATTTT.

This clonotype was detected ten times or more. The gene calls are TRBV7-2 and TRBJ1-1; TRBD1 matches 9 bases. CDR1 is SGHTA, CDR2 FQGNSA, per germline. The trim removed 2 bases at V and 7 bases at J, leaving 5 bases unmatched. This CDR3 contains 14 residues. CDR3 DNA sequence: TGTGCCAGCAGCTTAACAGGGGGCGTGGATGAAGCTTTCTTT. Residues: CASSLTGGVDEAFF.

This clonotype was observed a few times. The chain couples TRBV5-1 to TRBJ2-1, with TRBD2 identical over 11 bases. The CDR3 consists of 14 residues. The germline V gene has CDR1 SGHRS and CDR2 YFSETQ. Germline trimming cut 5 bases from V and 7 bases from J; bases unmatched to any gene: 5. This chain's CDR3 is CASREGLAVNEQFF. CDR3 sequence (DNA): TGCGCCAGCAGGGAGGGACTAGCGGTGAATGAGCAGTTCTTC.

This clonotype was seen a few times. The rearrangement uses TRBV12-3 or TRBV12-4 and TRBJ2-1; 11 nucleotides align to TRBD2. The V and J ends lost 6 bases and 0 bases, in that order; junction bases with no gene match: 4. This CDR3 is built from 16 residues. CDR3 loop: CASSRGLADSYNEQFF. The CDR3 coding sequence is TGTGCCAGCAGCCGGGGACTAGCGGACTCCTACAATGAGCAGTTCTTC.

In this sample, this clonotype turned up many times. The chain uses TRBV5-1 and TRBJ2-1; 9 bases match TRBD1. CDR1 and CDR2 from the germline V gene are SGHRS and YFSETQ. Unmatched junction bases numbered 5, after V lost 4 bases and J lost 3 bases. This CDR3 has 15 amino acids. Written as DNA, the CDR3 is TGCGCCAGCAGCCCCACAGGGGGCGACTACAATGAGCAGTTCTTC. It translates to CASSPTGGDYNEQFF.

This clonotype came up many times. The chain recombines TRBV12-3 or TRBV12-4 with TRBJ1-4, with D hard to call. V lost 6 bases and J lost 7, with 12 bases in between. The CDR3 length is 13 residues. CDR3 loop: CASSQLGFEKLFF. In nucleotides, the CDR3 is TGTGCCAGCAGCCAGCTGGGTTTTGAAAAACTGTTTTTT.

This clonotype has a count of ten or more. The chain has TRBV19 and TRBJ2-2; unclear D gene. The V gene's germline CDR1 is LNHDA and CDR2 SQIVND (reference sequence). CDR3 length: 12 residues. Trimming removed 5 bases from V and 7 bases from J, with 8 bases in between. CDR3 nucleotide sequence: TGTGCCAGTAGTTTTTTGGGCGGGGAGCTGTTTTTT. It codes for CASSFLGGELFF.

This clonotype was observed at least ten times. V and J are TRBV27 and TRBJ2-3, with D unresolved. The length of the CDR3 is 15 residues. V lost 7 bases, J lost 4 bases, and 18 bases lay in between. Germline loops: CDR1 MNHEY, CDR2 SMNVEV (reference sequence). The CDR3 DNA reads TGTGCCAGCACTCGCTCATGGGGTGCCCCAGATACGCAGTATTTT. Translating it yields CASTRSWGAPDTQYF.

This clonotype was seen more than once but under ten times. The gene calls are TRBV20-1 and TRBJ1-4, with D unclear. The CDR3 has 15 residues. The germline V gene encodes CDR1 DFQATT and CDR2 SNEGSKA (reference sequence). Trimming removed 0 bases at V and 0 bases at J, with 8 bases between. Here the CDR3 reads CSARDRLSTNEKLFF. DNA for the CDR3: TGCAGTGCTAGAGACCGCCTATCAACTAATGAAAAACTGTTTTTT.

This clonotype was counted a few times. The chain uses TRBV6-2 or TRBV6-3 and TRBJ1-4, with D perhaps TRBD1 (6 bases). The CDR3 is 14 amino acids. Germline V gene data show CDR1 as MNHEY and CDR2 as SVGEGT. V dropped 7 bases and J dropped 8 bases, with 17 bases sitting between them. DNA of the CDR3: TGTGCCAGCACCTCAACAGGGCCCTTCGAAAAACTGTTTTTT. Its translation is CASTSTGPFEKLFF.

As DNA, the CDR3 is TGTGCCAGCAGTGCCTCGGGAAATGAGCAGTTCTTC. Translated: CASSASGNEQFF. The chain combines TRBV28 with TRBJ2-1; D possibly corresponds to TRBD2 (5 bases). Trimming shortened V by 5 bases and J by 7 bases, and 9 bases separated the two germline ends. The CDR3 contains 12 residues. CDR1 is MDHEN, CDR2 SYDVKM, per germline.

In this sample, this clonotype is medium-sized. The rearrangement uses TRBV20-1 and TRBJ1-6; the match to TRBD1 covers 8 bases. The V gene's germline CDR1 is DFQATT and CDR2 SNEGSKA (reference sequence). The CDR3 consists of 13 residues. The V and J ends lost 6 bases and 7 bases, in that order; junction bases with no gene match: 5. CDR3 DNA sequence: TGCAGTGCCGAGGGACAGGAGAATTCACCCCTCCACTTT. Residues: CSAEGQENSPLHF.

A few counts support this clonotype. The V and J genes are TRBV4-3 and TRBJ1-1, with D possibly being TRBD1 (5 bases). V was clipped by 0 bases and J by 8 bases, with 13 bases between them. CDR3 length: 14 amino acids. Germline-derived CDR1 and CDR2 are LGHNA and YSLEER. The DNA of the CDR3 is TGCGCCAGCAGCCAAGATAATAGGGACTCCGAAGCTTTCTTT. This codes for CASSQDNRDSEAFF.

The chain employs TRBV10-1 and TRBJ2-5; the D is unclear. Deletions cut 1 base from V and 2 bases from J, with 14 bases between. CDR1 and CDR2 from the germline V gene are WNHNN and SYGVQD (reference sequence). The CDR3 consists of 16 residues. The CDR3 DNA is TGCGCCAGCAGTGAGTTGTGTCCGGGCCCGCAAGAGACCCAGTACTTC. Translated, it gives CASSELCPGPQETQYF.

This clonotype was seen at least ten times. V usage is TRBV20-1 and J usage is TRBJ2-3; D perhaps matches TRBD1 (5 bases). The CDR3 spans 15 residues. The germline V and J ends were trimmed by 0 bases and 3 bases, with 13 bases remaining between them. Germline values: CDR1 DFQATT, CDR2 SNEGSKA (reference sequence). CDR3 sequence (DNA): TGCAGTGCTAGAGATGACAGATCTGGTACAGATACGCAGTATTTT. Its translation is CSARDDRSGTDTQYF.

This clonotype was detected ten times or more. The V gene is TRBV5-1, the J gene TRBJ1-1; D gene uncertain. The ends were cut back, 0 bases at V and 0 bases at J, with 9 bases in the middle. Germline V gene lookup returns CDR1 SGHRS and CDR2 YFSETQ. This CDR3 has 15 amino acids. The CDR3 reads CASSLDRVMNTEAFF. The DNA for the CDR3 is TGCGCCAGCAGCTTGGACAGAGTAATGAACACTGAAGCTTTCTTT.

J is TRBJ1-1 and V is TRBV12-3 or TRBV12-4; D remains unclear. Trimming took 6 bases from V and 1 from J, leaving 9 bases between them. The CDR3 length is 13 residues. The CDR3 coding sequence is TGTGCCAGCAGGGCCCTTGGGAACACTGAAGCTTTCTTT. Protein product: CASRALGNTEAFF.

This clonotype has more than one count but fewer than ten. The chain joins TRBV4-2 to TRBJ1-4, with D possibly being TRBD1 (5 bases). The CDR3 runs to 16 residues. V was clipped by 5 bases and J by 7 bases, with 20 bases between them. Germline V gene data show CDR1 as LGHNA and CDR2 as YNFKEQ. The CDR3 reads CASSAAGEGFREKLFF. CDR3 DNA: TGTGCCAGCAGCGCAGCTGGGGAGGGGTTTCGTGAAAAACTGTTTTTT.

CDR3: CASRGQGWTGELFF. DNA for the CDR3: TGTGCCAGCAGGGGACAGGGGTGGACCGGGGAGCTGTTTTTT. The genes are TRBV28 and TRBJ2-2; 10 positions match TRBD1. CDR1 MDHEN and CDR2 SYDVKM come from the germline V gene. CDR3 length equals 14 residues. V gave up 6 bases and J gave up 5 bases; unmatched junction bases: 3.

This clonotype appeared a few times. The chain links TRBV12-3 or TRBV12-4 to TRBJ2-6; D ambiguous. V was pared by 6 bases and J by 0 bases, with 3 bases between. This CDR3 contains 13 residues. CDR3 amino acids: CASSPSGANVLTF. The CDR3 region has the DNA TGTGCCAGCAGCCCCTCTGGGGCCAACGTCCTGACTTTC.

The chain uses TRBV29-1 and TRBJ2-7, with 8 positions matching TRBD1. CDR3 length: 12 amino acids. From germline, CDR1 is SQVTM and CDR2 ANQGSEA. Germline trimming cut 3 bases from V and 4 bases from J; bases unmatched to any gene: 2. CDR3 sequence: CSVETGEYEQYF. As DNA, the CDR3 is TGCAGCGTTGAGACAGGGGAATACGAGCAGTACTTC.

This clonotype was observed at least ten times. This rearrangement joins TRBV12-3 or TRBV12-4 to TRBJ2-1, with TRBD1 matching over 7 bases. V dropped 7 bases and J dropped 2; count of bases not matched to a gene: 8. The CDR3 loop spans 15 amino acids. DNA for the CDR3: TGTGCCAGCACCATCACAGGGGTTCCCTACAATGAGCAGTTCTTC. This codes for CASTITGVPYNEQFF.